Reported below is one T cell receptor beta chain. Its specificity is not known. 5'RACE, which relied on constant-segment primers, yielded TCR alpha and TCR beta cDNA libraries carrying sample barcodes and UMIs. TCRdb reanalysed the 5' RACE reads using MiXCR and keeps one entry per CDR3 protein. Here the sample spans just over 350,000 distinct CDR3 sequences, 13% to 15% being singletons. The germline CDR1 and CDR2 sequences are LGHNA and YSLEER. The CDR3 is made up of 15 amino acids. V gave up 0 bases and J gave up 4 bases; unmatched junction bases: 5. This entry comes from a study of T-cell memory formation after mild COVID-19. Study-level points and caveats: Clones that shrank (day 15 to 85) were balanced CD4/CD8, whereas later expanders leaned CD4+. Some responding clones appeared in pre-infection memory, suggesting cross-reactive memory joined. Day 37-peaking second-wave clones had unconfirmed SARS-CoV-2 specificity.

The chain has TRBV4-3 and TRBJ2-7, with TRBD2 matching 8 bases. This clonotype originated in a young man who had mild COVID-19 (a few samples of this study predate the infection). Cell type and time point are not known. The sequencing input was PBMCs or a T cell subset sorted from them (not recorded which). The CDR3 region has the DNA TGCGCCAGCAGCCAAGAGTTGCGGGGGGATTACGAGCAGTACTTC. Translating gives CASSQELRGDYEQYF.